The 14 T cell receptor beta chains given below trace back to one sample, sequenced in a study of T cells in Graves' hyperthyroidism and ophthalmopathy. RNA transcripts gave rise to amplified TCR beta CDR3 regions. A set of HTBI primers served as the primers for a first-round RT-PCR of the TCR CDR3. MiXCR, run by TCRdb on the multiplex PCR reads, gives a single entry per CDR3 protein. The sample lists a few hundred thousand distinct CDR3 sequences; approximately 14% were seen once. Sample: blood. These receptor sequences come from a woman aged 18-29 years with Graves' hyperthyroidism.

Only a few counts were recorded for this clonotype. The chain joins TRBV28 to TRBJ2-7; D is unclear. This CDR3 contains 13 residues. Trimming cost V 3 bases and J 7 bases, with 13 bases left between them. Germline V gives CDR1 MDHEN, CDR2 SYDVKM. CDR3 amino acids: CASSFADGGEQYF. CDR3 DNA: TGTGCCAGCAGTTTCGCGGACGGTGGAGAGCAGTACTTC.

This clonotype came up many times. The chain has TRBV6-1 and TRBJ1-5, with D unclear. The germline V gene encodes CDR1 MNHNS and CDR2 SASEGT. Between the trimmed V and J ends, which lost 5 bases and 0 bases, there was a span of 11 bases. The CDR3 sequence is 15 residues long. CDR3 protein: CASSLTSYSNQPQHF. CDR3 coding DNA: TGTGCCAGCAGTTTGACAAGCTATAGCAATCAGCCCCAGCATTTT.

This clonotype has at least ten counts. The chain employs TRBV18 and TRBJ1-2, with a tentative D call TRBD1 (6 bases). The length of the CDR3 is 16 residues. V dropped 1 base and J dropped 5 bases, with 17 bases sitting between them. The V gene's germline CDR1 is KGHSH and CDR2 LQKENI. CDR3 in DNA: TGTGCCAGCTCACCACAAGTAGGGGGGATCACTTATGGCTACACCTTC. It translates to CASSPQVGGITYGYTF.

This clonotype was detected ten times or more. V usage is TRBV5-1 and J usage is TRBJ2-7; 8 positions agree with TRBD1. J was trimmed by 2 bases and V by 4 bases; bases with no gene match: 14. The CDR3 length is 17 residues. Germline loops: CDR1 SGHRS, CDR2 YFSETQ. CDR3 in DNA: TGCGCCAGCAGCCAACTCCGCGACGGGACAGGTGCCTACGAGCAGTACTTC. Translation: CASSQLRDGTGAYEQYF.

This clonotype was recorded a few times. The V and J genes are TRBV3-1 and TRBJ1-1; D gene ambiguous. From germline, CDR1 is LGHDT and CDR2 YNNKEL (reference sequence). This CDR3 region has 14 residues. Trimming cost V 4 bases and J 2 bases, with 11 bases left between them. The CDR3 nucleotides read TGTGCCAGCAGCCCGAGTCTCCTAAACACTGAAGCTTTCTTT. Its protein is CASSPSLLNTEAFF. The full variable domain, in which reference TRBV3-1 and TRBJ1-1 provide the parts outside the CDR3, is DTAVSQTPKYLVTQMGNDKSIKCEQNLGHDTMYWYKQDSKKFLKIMFSYNNKELIINETVPNRFSPKSPDKAHLNLHINSLELGDSAVYFCASSPSLLNTEAFFGQGTRLTVV.

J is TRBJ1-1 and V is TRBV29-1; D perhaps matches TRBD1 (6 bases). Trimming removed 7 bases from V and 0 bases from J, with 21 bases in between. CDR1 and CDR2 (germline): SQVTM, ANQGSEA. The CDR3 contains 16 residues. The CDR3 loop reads CSAAPTGPSMNTEAFF. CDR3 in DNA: TGCAGCGCAGCCCCGACAGGCCCAAGCATGAACACTGAAGCTTTCTTT.

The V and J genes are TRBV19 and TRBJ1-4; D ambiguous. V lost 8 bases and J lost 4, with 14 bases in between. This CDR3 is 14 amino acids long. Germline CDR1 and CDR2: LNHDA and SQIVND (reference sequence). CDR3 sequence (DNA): TGTGCCAGTTGGAAGCCCAGGTTTAATGAAAAACTGTTTTTT. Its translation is CASWKPRFNEKLFF.

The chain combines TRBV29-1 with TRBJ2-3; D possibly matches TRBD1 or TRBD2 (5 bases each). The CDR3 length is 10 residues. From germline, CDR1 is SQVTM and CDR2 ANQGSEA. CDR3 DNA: TGCGGGGCGGGTACAGATACGCAGTATTTT. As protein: CGAGTDTQYF.

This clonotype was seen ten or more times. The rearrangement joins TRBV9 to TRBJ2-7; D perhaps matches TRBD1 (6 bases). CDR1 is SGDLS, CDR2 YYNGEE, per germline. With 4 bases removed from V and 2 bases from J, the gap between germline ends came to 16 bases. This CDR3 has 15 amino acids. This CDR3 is CASSPTDRLPYEQYF. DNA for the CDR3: TGTGCCAGCAGCCCGACCGACAGGCTCCCCTACGAGCAGTACTTC. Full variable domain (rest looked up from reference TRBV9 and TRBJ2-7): DSGVTQTPKHLITATGQRVTLRCSPRSGDLSVYWYQQSLDQGLQFLIQYYNGEERAKGNILERFSAQQFPDLHSELNLSSLELGDSALYFCASSPTDRLPYEQYFGPGTRLTVT.

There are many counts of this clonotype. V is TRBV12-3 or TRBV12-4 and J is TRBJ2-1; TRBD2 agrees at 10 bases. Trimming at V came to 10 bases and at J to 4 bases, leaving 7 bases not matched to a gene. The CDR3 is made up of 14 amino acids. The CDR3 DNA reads TGTGCCATGGCTACTAGCGGGACGTACAATGAGCAGTTCTTC. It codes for CAMATSGTYNEQFF.

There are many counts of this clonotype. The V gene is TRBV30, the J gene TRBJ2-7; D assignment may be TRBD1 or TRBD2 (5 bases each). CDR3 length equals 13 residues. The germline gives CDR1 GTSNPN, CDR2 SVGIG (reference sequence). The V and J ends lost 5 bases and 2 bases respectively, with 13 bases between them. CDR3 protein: CAWGTGSTYEQYF. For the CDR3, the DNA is TGTGCCTGGGGGACGGGGAGCACCTACGAGCAGTACTTC.

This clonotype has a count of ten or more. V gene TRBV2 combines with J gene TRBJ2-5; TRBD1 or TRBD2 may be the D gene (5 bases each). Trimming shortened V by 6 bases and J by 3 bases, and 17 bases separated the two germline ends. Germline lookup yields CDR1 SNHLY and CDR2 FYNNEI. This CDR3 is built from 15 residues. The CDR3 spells CASSPRGRGKETQYF. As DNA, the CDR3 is TGTGCCAGCAGCCCGAGGGGTCGTGGTAAAGAGACCCAGTACTTC.

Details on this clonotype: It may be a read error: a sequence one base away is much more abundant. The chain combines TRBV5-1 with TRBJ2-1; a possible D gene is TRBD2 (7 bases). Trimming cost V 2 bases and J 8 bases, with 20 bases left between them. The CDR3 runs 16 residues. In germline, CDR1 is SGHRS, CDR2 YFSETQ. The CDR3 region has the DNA TGCGCCAGCAGCTTCCGAGAGGGGGGGGGTAACGATGAGCAGTTCTTC. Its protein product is CASSFREGGGNDEQFF.

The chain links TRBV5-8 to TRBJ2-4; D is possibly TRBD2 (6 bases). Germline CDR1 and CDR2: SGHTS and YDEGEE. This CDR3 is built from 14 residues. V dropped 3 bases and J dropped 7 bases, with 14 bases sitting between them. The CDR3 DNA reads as TGTGCCAGCAGCTCCGGAGGGCGGTGGAACATTCAGTACTTC. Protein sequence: CASSSGGRWNIQYF.